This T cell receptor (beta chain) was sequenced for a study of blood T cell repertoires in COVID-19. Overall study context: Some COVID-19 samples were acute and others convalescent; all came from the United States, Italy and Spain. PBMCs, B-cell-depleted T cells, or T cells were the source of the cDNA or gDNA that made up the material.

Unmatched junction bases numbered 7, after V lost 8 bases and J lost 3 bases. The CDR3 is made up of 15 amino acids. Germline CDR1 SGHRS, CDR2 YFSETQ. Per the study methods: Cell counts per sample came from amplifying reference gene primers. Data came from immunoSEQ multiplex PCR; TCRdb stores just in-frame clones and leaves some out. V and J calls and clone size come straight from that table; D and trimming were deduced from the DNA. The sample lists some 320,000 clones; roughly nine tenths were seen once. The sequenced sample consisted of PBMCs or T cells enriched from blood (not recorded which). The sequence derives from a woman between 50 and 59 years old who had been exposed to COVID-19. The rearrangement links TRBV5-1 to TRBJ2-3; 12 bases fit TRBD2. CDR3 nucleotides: TGCGCCAGTTCGGGACTAGCGGGCGGGACAGATACGCAGTATTTT. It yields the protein CASSGLAGGTDTQYF.